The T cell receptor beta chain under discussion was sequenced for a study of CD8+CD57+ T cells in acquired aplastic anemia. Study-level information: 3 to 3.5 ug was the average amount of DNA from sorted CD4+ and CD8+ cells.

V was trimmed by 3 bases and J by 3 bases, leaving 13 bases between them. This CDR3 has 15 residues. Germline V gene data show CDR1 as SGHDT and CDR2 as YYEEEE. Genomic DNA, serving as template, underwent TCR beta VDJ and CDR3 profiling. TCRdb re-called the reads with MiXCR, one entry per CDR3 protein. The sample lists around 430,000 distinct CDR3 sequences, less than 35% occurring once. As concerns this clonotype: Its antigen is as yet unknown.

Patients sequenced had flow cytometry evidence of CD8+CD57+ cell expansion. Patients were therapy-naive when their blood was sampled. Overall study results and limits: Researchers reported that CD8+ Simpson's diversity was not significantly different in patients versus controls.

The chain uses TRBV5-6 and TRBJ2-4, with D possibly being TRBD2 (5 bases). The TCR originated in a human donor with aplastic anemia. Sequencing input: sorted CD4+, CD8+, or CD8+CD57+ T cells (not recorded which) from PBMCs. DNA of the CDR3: TGTGCCAGCAGCTCGGAAGTGGACTTCAAAAACATTCAGTACTTC. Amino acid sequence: CASSSEVDFKNIQYF.